Listed here is a single T cell receptor (beta chain). Its matching antigen is unknown. The data derive from a study of graft-versus-host responses after intestinal transplantation. The wider study: Induction using anti-thymocyte globulin, followed by tacrolimus and steroids for roughly 3 years, was given to all recipients.

Some clones are missing from TCRdb's copy, which holds only in-frame ones; the method was immunoSEQ multiplex PCR. This table holds about 64,000 clones, over 90% found once. CDR3 size: 14 residues. V lost 1 base to trimming and J lost 6 bases, with 13 bases between them. Per the germline V gene, CDR1 is PRHDT and CDR2 is FYEKMQ (reference sequence). This clonotype originated in a human donor who was the organ donor for an intestinal transplant. This chain joins TRBV13 and TRBJ2-7; D perhaps matches TRBD2 (6 bases). The sequences come from unstimulated CD8+ T cells sorted from spleen or lymph node cells, collected before transplant. In DNA, the CDR3 is TGTGCCAGCAGCTTAGTTCCTAGCGATCCCGAGCAGTACTTC. Its translation: CASSLVPSDPEQYF.